This T cell receptor beta chain was documented in a study of OX40 agonist ivuxolimab in advanced cancers. Study summary: Three patients, one with hepatocellular carcinoma and two with cutaneous melanoma, achieved partial responses.

Whole-study findings and limits: Averaged across samples, CD8+ T cells carried more expanded clones than CD4+ did.

Profiling relied on immunoSEQ multiplex PCR, and the TCRdb table lists in-frame clones only, not all of them. The data show some 78,000 clones, roughly 92% seen once. Trimming pared 5 bases from V and 5 bases from J, leaving 15 bases between. The CDR3 contains 14 residues. Germline assignment: CDR1 SEHNR and CDR2 FQNEAQ (reference sequence). Comments on this clone: Its antigen is unidentified.

The source of this sequence is an adult with an advanced solid tumor such as melanoma, head and neck, liver or kidney cancer. The genes are TRBV7-9 and TRBJ1-1, with TRBD1 as a possible D gene (5 bases). The material sequenced was CD4+ or CD8+ T cells sorted from blood, taken in a trial of the OX40 agonist ivuxolimab. The CDR3 region is CASSRLGLGTEAFF. Here the CDR3 DNA reads TGTGCCAGCAGCCGCTTGGGACTTGGAACTGAAGCTTTCTTT.